This T cell receptor beta chain was retrieved from a study of identical twins. Study conclusions and caveats: Beta clonotypes that were abundant in cord blood contained fewer insertions, a pattern absent from memory repertoires.

One entry per CDR3 protein results from TCRdb running MiXCR on the 5' RACE reads. The sample contains 550,000 to 700,000 distinct CDR3 sequences, 9% to 10% of which appear only once. As regards this clonotype: Its specificity is unknown.

From germline, CDR1 is DFQATT and CDR2 SNEGSKA (reference sequence). The CDR3 has 13 amino acids. With V trimmed by 5 bases and J by 13 bases, 13 bases remained unmatched. This sample also belongs to another study, concerning yellow fever vaccine responses in identical twins.

This TCR was recovered from a woman aged 18-29 years in good health. The chain links TRBV20-1 to TRBJ2-1; 8 bases align to TRBD2. Material: PBMCs. CDR3 nucleotide sequence: TGCAGTGCTCGGGAGGGACTTCCTGATCGTCAGTTCTTC. Amino acids: CSAREGLPDRQFF.